This T cell receptor beta chain was retrieved from a study of breast tumors, draining lymph nodes, adjacent tissues. The study, taken as a whole, reports: The data were judged consistent with most tumor T cells coming from lymph node and expanding in tumor. Luminal-like breast cancer showed significantly greater tumor-nontumor repertoire similarity than basal-like breast cancer did. That most tumor T cells come from lymph nodes remained unproven.

Breast cancer patients provided tissue from their axillary draining lymph nodes. The CDR3 totals 13 residues. Between the trimmed V and J ends, which lost 5 bases and 5 bases, there was a span of 11 bases. TCRdb recomputed calls from the multiplex PCR reads with MiXCR, one row per CDR3 protein. The table has 140,000 or so distinct CDR3 sequences, approximately 32% seen once. At least ten counts were recorded for this clonotype. Its antigen is unidentified. This chain joins TRBV12-3 or TRBV12-4 and TRBJ2-3; possible D gene TRBD2, 6 bases. The clonotype originates from a female donor with breast cancer. Some clones in this sample may be carry-over from other donors' samples. Sequencing was carried out using axillary lymph node tissue. The CDR3 sequence is CASSGVEGDTQYF. The CDR3 coding sequence is TGTGCCAGCAGTGGGGTGGAGGGAGATACGCAGTATTTT.